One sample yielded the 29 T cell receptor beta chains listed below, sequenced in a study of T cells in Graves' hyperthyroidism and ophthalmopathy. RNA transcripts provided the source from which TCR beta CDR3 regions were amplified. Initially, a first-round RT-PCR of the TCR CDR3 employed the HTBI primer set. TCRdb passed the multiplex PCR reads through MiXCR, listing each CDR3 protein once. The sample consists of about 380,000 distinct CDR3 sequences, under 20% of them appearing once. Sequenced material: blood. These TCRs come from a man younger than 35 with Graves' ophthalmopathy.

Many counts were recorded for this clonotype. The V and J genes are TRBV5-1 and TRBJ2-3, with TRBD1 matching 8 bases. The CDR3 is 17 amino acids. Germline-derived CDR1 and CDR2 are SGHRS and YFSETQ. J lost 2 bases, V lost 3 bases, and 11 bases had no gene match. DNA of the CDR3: TGCGCCAGCAGCTACCATTCGGACAGGGACCTCACAGATACGCAGTATTTT. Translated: CASSYHSDRDLTDTQYF.

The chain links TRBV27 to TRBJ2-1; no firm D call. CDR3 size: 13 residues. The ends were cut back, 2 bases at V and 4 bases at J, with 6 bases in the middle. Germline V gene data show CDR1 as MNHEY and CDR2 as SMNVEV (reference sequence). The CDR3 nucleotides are TGTGCCAGCAGTTTAAACATGTACAATGAGCAGTTCTTC. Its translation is CASSLNMYNEQFF.

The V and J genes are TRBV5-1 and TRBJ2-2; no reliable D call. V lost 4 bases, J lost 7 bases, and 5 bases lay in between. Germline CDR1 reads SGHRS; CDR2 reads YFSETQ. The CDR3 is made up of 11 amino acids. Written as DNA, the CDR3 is TGCGCCAGCAGCCGAAACGGGGAGCTGTTTTTT. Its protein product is CASSRNGELFF.

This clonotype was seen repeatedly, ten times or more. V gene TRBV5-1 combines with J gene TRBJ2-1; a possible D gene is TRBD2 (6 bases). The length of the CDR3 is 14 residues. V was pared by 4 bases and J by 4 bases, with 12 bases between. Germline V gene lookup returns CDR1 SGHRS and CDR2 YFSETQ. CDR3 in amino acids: CASSAHGGYNEQFF. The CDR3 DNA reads TGCGCCAGCAGCGCACATGGAGGGTACAATGAGCAGTTCTTC.

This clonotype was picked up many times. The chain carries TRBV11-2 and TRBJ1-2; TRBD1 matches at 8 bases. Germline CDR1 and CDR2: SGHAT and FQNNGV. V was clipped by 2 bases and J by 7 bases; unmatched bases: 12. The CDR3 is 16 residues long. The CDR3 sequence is CASSLFEVRGRVGYTF. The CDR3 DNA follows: TGTGCCAGCAGCTTATTTGAGGTCAGGGGGCGCGTTGGCTACACCTTC.

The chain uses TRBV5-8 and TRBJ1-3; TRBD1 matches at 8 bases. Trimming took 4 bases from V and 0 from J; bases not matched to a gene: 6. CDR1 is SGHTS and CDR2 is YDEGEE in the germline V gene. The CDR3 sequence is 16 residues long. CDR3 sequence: CASSPGQGGSGNTIYF. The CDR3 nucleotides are TGTGCCAGCAGCCCTGGACAGGGAGGCTCTGGAAACACCATATATTTT.

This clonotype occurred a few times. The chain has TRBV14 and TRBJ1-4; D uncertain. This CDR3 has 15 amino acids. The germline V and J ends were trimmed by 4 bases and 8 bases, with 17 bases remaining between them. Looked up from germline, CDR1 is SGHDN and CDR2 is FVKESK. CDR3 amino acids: CASSPPGWRGEKLFF. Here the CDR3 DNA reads TGTGCCAGCAGCCCGCCGGGATGGAGAGGAGAAAAACTGTTTTTT.

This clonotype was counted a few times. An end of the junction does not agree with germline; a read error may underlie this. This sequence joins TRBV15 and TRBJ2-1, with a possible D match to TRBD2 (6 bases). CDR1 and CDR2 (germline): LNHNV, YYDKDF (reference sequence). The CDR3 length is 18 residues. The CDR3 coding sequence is TGTGCCACCGGCAGAGAACGCGGACCCGGAGGGCCCTACAATGAGCAGTTCTTC. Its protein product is CATGRERGPGGPYNEQFF.

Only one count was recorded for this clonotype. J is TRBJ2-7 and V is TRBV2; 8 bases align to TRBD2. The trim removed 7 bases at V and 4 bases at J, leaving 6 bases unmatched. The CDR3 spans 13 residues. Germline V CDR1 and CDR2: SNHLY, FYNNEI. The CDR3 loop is CASKSSGWYEQYF. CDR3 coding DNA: TGTGCCAGCAAGTCTAGCGGGTGGTACGAGCAGTACTTC.

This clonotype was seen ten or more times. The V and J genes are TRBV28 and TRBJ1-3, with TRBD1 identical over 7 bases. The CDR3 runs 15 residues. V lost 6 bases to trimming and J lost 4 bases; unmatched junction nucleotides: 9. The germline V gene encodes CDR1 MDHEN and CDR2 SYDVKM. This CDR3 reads CASSPWDSSGNTIYF. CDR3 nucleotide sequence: TGTGCCAGCAGCCCTTGGGACAGCTCGGGAAACACCATATATTTT.

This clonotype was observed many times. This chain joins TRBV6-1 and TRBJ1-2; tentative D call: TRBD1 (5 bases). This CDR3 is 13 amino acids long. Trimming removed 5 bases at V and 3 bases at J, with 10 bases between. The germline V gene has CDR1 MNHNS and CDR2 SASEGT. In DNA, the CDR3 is TGTGCCAGCAGTTACCAGGGAGACTATGGCTACACCTTC. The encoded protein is CASSYQGDYGYTF.

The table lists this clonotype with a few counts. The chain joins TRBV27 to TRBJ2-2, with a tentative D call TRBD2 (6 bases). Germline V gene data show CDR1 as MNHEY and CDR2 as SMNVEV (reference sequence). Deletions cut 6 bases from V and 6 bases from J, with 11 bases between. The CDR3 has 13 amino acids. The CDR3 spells CASRELAAGELFF. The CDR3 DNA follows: TGTGCCAGCAGGGAACTAGCAGCCGGGGAGCTGTTTTTT.

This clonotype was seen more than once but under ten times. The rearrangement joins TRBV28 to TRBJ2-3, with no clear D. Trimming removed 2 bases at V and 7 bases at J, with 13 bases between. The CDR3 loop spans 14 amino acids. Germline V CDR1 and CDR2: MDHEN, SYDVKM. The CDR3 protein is CASSLPGDANTQYF. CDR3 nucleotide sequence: TGTGCCAGCAGTTTACCAGGAGATGCTAATACGCAGTATTTT.

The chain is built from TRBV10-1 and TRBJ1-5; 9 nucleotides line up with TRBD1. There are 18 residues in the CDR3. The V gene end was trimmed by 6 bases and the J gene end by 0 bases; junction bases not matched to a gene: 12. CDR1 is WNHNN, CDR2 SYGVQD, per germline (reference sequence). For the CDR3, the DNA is TGCGCCAGCAGGGCAAAGACAGGGGGTGCTTATAGCAATCAGCCCCAGCATTTT. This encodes CASRAKTGGAYSNQPQHF.

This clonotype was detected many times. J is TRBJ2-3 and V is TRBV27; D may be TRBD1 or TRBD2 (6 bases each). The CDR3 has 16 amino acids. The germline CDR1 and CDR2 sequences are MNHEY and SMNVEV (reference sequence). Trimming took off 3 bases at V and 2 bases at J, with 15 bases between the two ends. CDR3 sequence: CASSLGPGADTDTQYF. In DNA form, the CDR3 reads TGTGCCAGCAGTTTGGGTCCGGGGGCTGACACAGATACGCAGTATTTT.

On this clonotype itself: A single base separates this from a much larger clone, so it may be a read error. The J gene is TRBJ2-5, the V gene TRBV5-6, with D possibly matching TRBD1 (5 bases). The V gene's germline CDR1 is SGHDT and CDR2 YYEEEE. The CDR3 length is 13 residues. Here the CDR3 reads CAGSFRVKETQYF. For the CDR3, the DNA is TGTGCCGGCAGCTTCAGGGTCAAAGAGACCCAGTACTTC.

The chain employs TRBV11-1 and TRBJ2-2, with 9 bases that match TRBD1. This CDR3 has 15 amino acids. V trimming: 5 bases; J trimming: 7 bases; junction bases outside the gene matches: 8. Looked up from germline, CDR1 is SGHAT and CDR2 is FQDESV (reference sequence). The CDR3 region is CASSRTTGGNGELFF. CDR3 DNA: TGTGCCAGCAGCCGTACTACAGGGGGCAACGGGGAGCTGTTTTTT.

The CDR3 reads CASKGGRDTGELFF. The CDR3, as DNA: TGTGCCAGCAAGGGCGGGCGGGACACCGGGGAGCTGTTTTTT. This rearrangement joins TRBV19 to TRBJ2-2; tentatively, D is TRBD2 (5 bases). CDR1 and CDR2 (germline): LNHDA, SQIVND (reference sequence). The CDR3 runs 14 residues. V lost 9 bases and J lost 3, with 14 bases in between. The entire variable domain, with the rest obtained from reference TRBV19 and TRBJ2-2, is as follows: DGGITQSPKYLFRKEGQNVTLSCEQNLNHDAMYWYRQDPGQGLRLIYYSQIVNDFQKGDIAEGYSVSREKKESFPLTVTSAQKNPTAFYLCASKGGRDTGELFFGEGSRLTVL.

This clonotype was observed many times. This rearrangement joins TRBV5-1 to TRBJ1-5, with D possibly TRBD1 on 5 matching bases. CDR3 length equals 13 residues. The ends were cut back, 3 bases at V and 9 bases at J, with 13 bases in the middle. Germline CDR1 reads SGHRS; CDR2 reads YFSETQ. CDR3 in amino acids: CASSSGTGRPQHF. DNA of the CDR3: TGCGCCAGCAGCTCTGGGACCGGCCGGCCCCAGCATTTT.

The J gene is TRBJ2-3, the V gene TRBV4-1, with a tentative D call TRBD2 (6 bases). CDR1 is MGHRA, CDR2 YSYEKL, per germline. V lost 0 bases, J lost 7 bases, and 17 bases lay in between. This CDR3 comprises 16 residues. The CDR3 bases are TGCGCCAGCAGCCAAGACCGGGACTTACCCACGAATACGCAGTATTTT. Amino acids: CASSQDRDLPTNTQYF.

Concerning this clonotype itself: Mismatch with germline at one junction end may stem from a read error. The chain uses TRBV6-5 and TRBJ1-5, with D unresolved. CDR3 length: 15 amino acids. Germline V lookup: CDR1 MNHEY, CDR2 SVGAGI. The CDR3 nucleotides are TGTGCTAGCAGTTCCACATCAGGTTTTAATCAGCCCCAGCATTTT. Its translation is CASSSTSGFNQPQHF.

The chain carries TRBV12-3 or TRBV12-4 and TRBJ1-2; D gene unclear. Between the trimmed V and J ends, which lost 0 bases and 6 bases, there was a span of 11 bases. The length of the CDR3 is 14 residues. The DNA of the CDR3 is TGTGCCAGCAGTTTAGCTTGGGCAGCGGATGGCTACACCTTC. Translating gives CASSLAWAADGYTF.

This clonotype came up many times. The CDR3 here is CSARTNPGTEAFF. The CDR3, as DNA: TGCAGTGCTAGGACTAACCCCGGAACTGAAGCTTTCTTT. The V gene is TRBV20-1, the J gene TRBJ1-1; D is unresolved. This CDR3 has 13 amino acids. V shed 3 bases and J shed 5 bases, with 13 bases lying between them. Germline V gives CDR1 DFQATT, CDR2 SNEGSKA (reference sequence).

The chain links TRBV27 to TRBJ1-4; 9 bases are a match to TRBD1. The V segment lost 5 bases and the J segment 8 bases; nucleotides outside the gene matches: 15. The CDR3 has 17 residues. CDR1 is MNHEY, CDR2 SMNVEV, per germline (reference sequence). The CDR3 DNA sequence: TGTGCCAGCAGTGACTCCCAATGGACAGGGGTGGGCGAAAAACTGTTTTTT. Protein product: CASSDSQWTGVGEKLFF.

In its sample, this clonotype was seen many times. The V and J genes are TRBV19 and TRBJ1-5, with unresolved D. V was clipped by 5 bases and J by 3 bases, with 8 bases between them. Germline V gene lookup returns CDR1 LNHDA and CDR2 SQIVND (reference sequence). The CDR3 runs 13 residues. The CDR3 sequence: CASSPGYNQPQHF. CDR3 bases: TGTGCCAGTAGTCCGGGCTACAATCAGCCCCAGCATTTT.

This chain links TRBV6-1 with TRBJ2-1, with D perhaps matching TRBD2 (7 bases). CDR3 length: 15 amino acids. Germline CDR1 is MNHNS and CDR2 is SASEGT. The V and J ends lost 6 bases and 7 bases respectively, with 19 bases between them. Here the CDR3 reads CASRGGGNWGNEQFF. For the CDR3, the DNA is TGTGCCAGCAGAGGCGGGGGCAATTGGGGGAATGAGCAGTTCTTC.

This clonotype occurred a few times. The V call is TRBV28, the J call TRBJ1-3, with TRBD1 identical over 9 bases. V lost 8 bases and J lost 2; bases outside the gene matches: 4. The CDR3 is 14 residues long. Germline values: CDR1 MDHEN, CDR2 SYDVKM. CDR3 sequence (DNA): TGTGCCAGCGGACGACAGGGGGCTGGAAACACCATATATTTT. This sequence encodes CASGRQGAGNTIYF.

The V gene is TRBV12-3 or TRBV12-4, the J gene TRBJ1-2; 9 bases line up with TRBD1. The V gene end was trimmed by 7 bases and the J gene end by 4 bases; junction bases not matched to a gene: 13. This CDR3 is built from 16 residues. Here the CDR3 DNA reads TGTGCCAGCACTCCCTCAGGACAGGGGCAGCTCTATGGCTACACCTTC. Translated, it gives CASTPSGQGQLYGYTF.

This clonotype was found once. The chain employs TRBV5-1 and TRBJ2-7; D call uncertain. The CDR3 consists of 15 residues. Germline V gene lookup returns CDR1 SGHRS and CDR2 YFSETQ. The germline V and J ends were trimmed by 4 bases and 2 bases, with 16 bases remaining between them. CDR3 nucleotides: TGCGCCAGCAGCGGAGACAAGGCCAGTCCCTACGAGCAGTACTTC. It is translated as CASSGDKASPYEQYF.